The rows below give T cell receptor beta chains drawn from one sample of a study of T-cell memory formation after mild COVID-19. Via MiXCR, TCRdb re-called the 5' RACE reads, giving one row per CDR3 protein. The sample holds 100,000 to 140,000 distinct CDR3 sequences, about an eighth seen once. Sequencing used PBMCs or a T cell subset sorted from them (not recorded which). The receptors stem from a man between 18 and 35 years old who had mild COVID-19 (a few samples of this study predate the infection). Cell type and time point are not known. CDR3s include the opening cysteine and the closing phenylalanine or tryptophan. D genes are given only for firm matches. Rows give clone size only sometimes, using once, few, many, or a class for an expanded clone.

cdr3_nt: TGTGCCAGCAGCTTCAAAGACAGGCCCTTCGGCAATCAGCCCCAGCATTTT
cdr3_aa: CASSFKDRPFGNQPQHF
clone_size: medium-sized
d_call: .
j_call: TRBJ1-5
v_call: TRBV7-8

cdr3_nt: TGTGCCAGCAGCTTAGCCAGGAGCTCCTACGAGCAGTACTTC
cdr3_aa: CASSLARSSYEQYF
clone_size: .
d_call: .
j_call: TRBJ2-7
v_call: TRBV7-8

cdr3_nt: TGTGCCATCAGTGAGCTCCGGAGGGAATCCACAGATACGCAGTATTTT
cdr3_aa: CAISELRRESTDTQYF
clone_size: many
d_call: .
j_call: TRBJ2-3
v_call: TRBV10-3

cdr3_nt: TGTGCCAGCATCCCATTGGGATTGGGGAGTAACACTGAAGCTTTCTTT
cdr3_aa: CASIPLGLGSNTEAFF
clone_size: .
d_call: .
j_call: TRBJ1-1
v_call: TRBV12-3/TRBV12-4

cdr3_nt: TGTGCCAGCAGTTCGGGGTCCATTCGCGGGGGACGCAATCAGCCCCAGCATTTT
cdr3_aa: CASSSGSIRGGRNQPQHF
clone_size: few
d_call: .
j_call: TRBJ1-5
v_call: TRBV12-3/TRBV12-4

cdr3_nt: TGTGCCAGCAGCTTTACAGGATTCTACAATGAGCAGTTCTTC
cdr3_aa: CASSFTGFYNEQFF
clone_size: few
d_call: .
j_call: TRBJ2-1
v_call: TRBV7-9

cdr3_nt: TGTGCCAGCAGCTTAGTAGGTGCAGGGGGCTATAACTATGGCTACACCTTC
cdr3_aa: CASSLVGAGGYNYGYTF
clone_size: .
d_call: TRBD1
j_call: TRBJ1-2
v_call: TRBV7-9

cdr3_nt: TGTGCCAGCTCACCACCAGGTTTTAGTTCCTACAATGAGCAGTTCTTC
cdr3_aa: CASSPPGFSSYNEQFF
clone_size: few
d_call: .
j_call: TRBJ2-1
v_call: TRBV18

cdr3_nt: TGTGCCAGCAGCACGATAGCGGGGGGGTACCAAGAGACCCAGTACTTC
cdr3_aa: CASSTIAGGYQETQYF
clone_size: few
d_call: TRBD2
j_call: TRBJ2-5
v_call: TRBV7-2

cdr3_nt: TGTGCCAGCAGTTACTCGCTGGAGAGTATGAGCGAGCAGTTCTTC
cdr3_aa: CASSYSLESMSEQFF
clone_size: few
d_call: .
j_call: TRBJ2-1
v_call: TRBV6-6

cdr3_nt: TGTGCCAGCAGCTCCCCGGGGGGCTGGGGAGAGACCCAGTACTTC
cdr3_aa: CASSSPGGWGETQYF
clone_size: .
d_call: .
j_call: TRBJ2-5
v_call: TRBV7-6

cdr3_nt: TGCAGCGTTGAAAGTCTCGGAGAGGGATACAATGAGCAGTTCTTC
cdr3_aa: CSVESLGEGYNEQFF
clone_size: .
d_call: .
j_call: TRBJ2-1
v_call: TRBV29-1

cdr3_nt: TGTGCCAGCAGCATAGACAGGGGGTCCTACAATGAGCAGTTCTTC
cdr3_aa: CASSIDRGSYNEQFF
clone_size: .
d_call: TRBD1
j_call: TRBJ2-1
v_call: TRBV7-2

cdr3_nt: TGCGCCAGCAGCCCCATAGCGGGAGCAGAGACCCAGTACTTC
cdr3_aa: CASSPIAGAETQYF
clone_size: many
d_call: TRBD2
j_call: TRBJ2-5
v_call: TRBV4-3

cdr3_nt: TGTGCCAGCAGCCCTTCTGCAGTGAACACTGAAGCTTTCTTT
cdr3_aa: CASSPSAVNTEAFF
clone_size: many
d_call: .
j_call: TRBJ1-1
v_call: TRBV5-4

cdr3_nt: TGTGCCAGCAGCTTAGCTTTGAGACTCCACCCTAGCACAGATACGCAGTATTTT
cdr3_aa: CASSLALRLHPSTDTQYF
clone_size: few
d_call: .
j_call: TRBJ2-3
v_call: TRBV5-4

cdr3_nt: TGTGCCAGCAGCCTTAGGGGGGGACATTCCGCCTACGAGCAGTACTTC
cdr3_aa: CASSLRGGHSAYEQYF
clone_size: .
d_call: .
j_call: TRBJ2-7
v_call: TRBV7-8

cdr3_nt: TGTGCCACCAGCACCGCCGAGAACTATGGCTACACCTTC
cdr3_aa: CATSTAENYGYTF
clone_size: .
d_call: .
j_call: TRBJ1-2
v_call: TRBV15

cdr3_nt: TGTGCCAGCAGTCCTACACCGTTCGAGCAGTACTTC
cdr3_aa: CASSPTPFEQYF
clone_size: .
d_call: .
j_call: TRBJ2-7
v_call: TRBV28

cdr3_nt: TGTGCCAGCAGCTTGAGCGGGAGTAACACTGAAGCTTTCTTT
cdr3_aa: CASSLSGSNTEAFF
clone_size: .
d_call: .
j_call: TRBJ1-1
v_call: TRBV5-4

cdr3_nt: TGTGCCAGTAGGAGCGGGGACTCCTACAATGAGCAGTTCTTC
cdr3_aa: CASRSGDSYNEQFF
clone_size: .
d_call: TRBD2
j_call: TRBJ2-1
v_call: TRBV19

cdr3_nt: TGCAGCGTTGATTCAGGGGAGGGCTACGAGCAGTACTTC
cdr3_aa: CSVDSGEGYEQYF
clone_size: .
d_call: .
j_call: TRBJ2-7
v_call: TRBV29-1

cdr3_nt: TGTGCCAGCCTCCCAACAGGGGGAAGTTGGTACTCTGGGGCCAACGTCCTGACTTTC
cdr3_aa: CASLPTGGSWYSGANVLTF
clone_size: few
d_call: TRBD1
j_call: TRBJ2-6
v_call: TRBV28

cdr3_nt: TGTGCCAGCAGGGGAGGGAGCGCTGAAGCTTTCTTT
cdr3_aa: CASRGGSAEAFF
clone_size: many
d_call: .
j_call: TRBJ1-1
v_call: TRBV12-3/TRBV12-4

cdr3_nt: TGTGCCAGCAGCTTAAAGGGCCACACTGAAGCTTTCTTT
cdr3_aa: CASSLKGHTEAFF
clone_size: few
d_call: .
j_call: TRBJ1-1
v_call: TRBV7-9

cdr3_nt: TGTGCCAGCAGTTACTGGGACGGTCGCTCCTACAATGAGCAGTTCTTC
cdr3_aa: CASSYWDGRSYNEQFF
clone_size: many
d_call: .
j_call: TRBJ2-1
v_call: TRBV6-5

cdr3_nt: TGTGCCAGCAGGGTGACAGGGTTCGGGAATTCACCCCTCCACTTT
cdr3_aa: CASRVTGFGNSPLHF
clone_size: .
d_call: TRBD1
j_call: TRBJ1-6
v_call: TRBV12-3/TRBV12-4

cdr3_nt: TGTGCCAGCAGCCAAGATCCGGAGGGTGAGCAGTTCTTC
cdr3_aa: CASSQDPEGEQFF
clone_size: few
d_call: .
j_call: TRBJ2-1
v_call: TRBV4-2

cdr3_nt: TGTGCCAGCAGCTTATTGGGCTATAATTCACCCCTCCACTTT
cdr3_aa: CASSLLGYNSPLHF
clone_size: many
d_call: .
j_call: TRBJ1-6
v_call: TRBV7-2

cdr3_nt: TGTGCCAGCAGGGTCGGGACAGGGCTGAACACTGAAGCTTTCTTT
cdr3_aa: CASRVGTGLNTEAFF
clone_size: few
d_call: TRBD1
j_call: TRBJ1-1
v_call: TRBV27

cdr3_nt: TGCGCCAGCAGCCCGCCGCGGAGCGGGGGAGCAGATACGCAGTATTTT
cdr3_aa: CASSPPRSGGADTQYF
clone_size: many
d_call: TRBD2
j_call: TRBJ2-3
v_call: TRBV4-1

cdr3_nt: TGTGCCAGCCGGGACCGGGACTATTCCTACAATGAGCAGTTCTTC
cdr3_aa: CASRDRDYSYNEQFF
clone_size: .
d_call: TRBD2
j_call: TRBJ2-1
v_call: TRBV6-5

cdr3_nt: TGTGCCAGCAGCTTGGGGTGGTCTGGGGCCAACGTCCTGACTTTC
cdr3_aa: CASSLGWSGANVLTF
clone_size: few
d_call: .
j_call: TRBJ2-6
v_call: TRBV5-5

cdr3_nt: TGTGCCAGTAGTAAAGACTACTTCGGACAGGGGGCAAGAGAGACCCAGTACTTC
cdr3_aa: CASSKDYFGQGARETQYF
clone_size: .
d_call: TRBD1
j_call: TRBJ2-5
v_call: TRBV19

cdr3_nt: TGTGCCAGCAGCTTAGCCCCCCGGGGGGATGGGTCTGAAGCTTTCTTT
cdr3_aa: CASSLAPRGDGSEAFF
clone_size: few
d_call: .
j_call: TRBJ1-1
v_call: TRBV7-9

cdr3_nt: TGTGCCAGCGCCCGGGAGGGCAATCAGCCCCAGCATTTT
cdr3_aa: CASAREGNQPQHF
clone_size: .
d_call: .
j_call: TRBJ1-5
v_call: TRBV12-3/TRBV12-4

cdr3_nt: TGCGCCAGCAGCCAAGGAACGAACACTGAAGCTTTCTTT
cdr3_aa: CASSQGTNTEAFF
clone_size: few
d_call: .
j_call: TRBJ1-1
v_call: TRBV4-1

cdr3_nt: TGTGCCAGCAGCGTAGCTGAGGGGGGCTGGGAGACCCAGTACTTC
cdr3_aa: CASSVAEGGWETQYF
clone_size: .
d_call: .
j_call: TRBJ2-5
v_call: TRBV9

cdr3_nt: TGTGCCAGCCAGGTCGAACGGACTGAAGCTTTCTTT
cdr3_aa: CASQVERTEAFF
clone_size: few
d_call: .
j_call: TRBJ1-1
v_call: TRBV12-3/TRBV12-4

cdr3_nt: TGTGCCAGCAGCCACACTAGAATACTGTACTTC
cdr3_aa: CASSHTRILYF
clone_size: many
d_call: .
j_call: TRBJ2-4
v_call: TRBV6-2/TRBV6-3

cdr3_nt: TGCGCCAGCAGCCAAGATACGGGACTAGCGGGTTACGAGCAGTACTTC
cdr3_aa: CASSQDTGLAGYEQYF
clone_size: many
d_call: TRBD2
j_call: TRBJ2-7
v_call: TRBV4-3

cdr3_nt: TGTGCCAGCAGCGTAGGTCACGGGCGGCAGACCCAGTACTTC
cdr3_aa: CASSVGHGRQTQYF
clone_size: few
d_call: .
j_call: TRBJ2-5
v_call: TRBV9

cdr3_nt: TGTGCCAGTATCAACTCTTGGGGTGAAGCTTTCTTT
cdr3_aa: CASINSWGEAFF
clone_size: few
d_call: .
j_call: TRBJ1-1
v_call: TRBV19

cdr3_nt: TGTGCCATCTCAGGGGGCTCAAATCAGCCCCAGCATTTT
cdr3_aa: CAISGGSNQPQHF
clone_size: few
d_call: TRBD1
j_call: TRBJ1-5
v_call: TRBV7-9

cdr3_nt: TGCGCCAGCAGCTTGGCCGTAACTAGTACCGGGGAGCTGTTTTTT
cdr3_aa: CASSLAVTSTGELFF
clone_size: .
d_call: .
j_call: TRBJ2-2
v_call: TRBV5-1

cdr3_nt: TGTGCCAGCAGTTACGGCGGGACAGCTAGCACTGAAGCTTTCTTT
cdr3_aa: CASSYGGTASTEAFF
clone_size: .
d_call: TRBD1
j_call: TRBJ1-1
v_call: TRBV6-5

cdr3_nt: TGCGCCAGCAGCTTCTTACTAGCGGACACAGATACGCAGTATTTT
cdr3_aa: CASSFLLADTDTQYF
clone_size: many
d_call: TRBD2
j_call: TRBJ2-3
v_call: TRBV5-1

cdr3_nt: TGTGCCAGTAGTACATGGACTAGCGGTTACAATGAGCAGTTCTTC
cdr3_aa: CASSTWTSGYNEQFF
clone_size: .
d_call: TRBD2
j_call: TRBJ2-1
v_call: TRBV19

cdr3_nt: TGTGCCAGCAGCCCAGGGACAGGGGGGTCTCTAGGGGCGATCGAGCAGTTCTTC
cdr3_aa: CASSPGTGGSLGAIEQFF
clone_size: few
d_call: TRBD1
j_call: TRBJ2-1
v_call: TRBV7-2

cdr3_nt: TGTGCCAGTAGTACCGGAGTGGGCAGTGAGCAGTTCTTC
cdr3_aa: CASSTGVGSEQFF
clone_size: many
d_call: .
j_call: TRBJ2-1
v_call: TRBV19

cdr3_nt: TGCGCCAGCAGCCCGGACAGGGAAAATGAGCAGTTCTTC
cdr3_aa: CASSPDRENEQFF
clone_size: few
d_call: TRBD1
j_call: TRBJ2-1
v_call: TRBV5-1

cdr3_nt: TGCGCCAGCAGCACCGGAGGCTCTGGAAACACCATATATTTT
cdr3_aa: CASSTGGSGNTIYF
clone_size: .
d_call: .
j_call: TRBJ1-3
v_call: TRBV5-1

cdr3_nt: TGTGCCAGCAGCTTGGCCGCCGGGGGGTCGGGCTATGGCTACACCTTC
cdr3_aa: CASSLAAGGSGYGYTF
clone_size: .
d_call: .
j_call: TRBJ1-2
v_call: TRBV5-5

cdr3_nt: TGTGCCAGCAGTCGGGGTTTACCCACAGATACGCAGTATTTT
cdr3_aa: CASSRGLPTDTQYF
clone_size: few
d_call: .
j_call: TRBJ2-3
v_call: TRBV27

cdr3_nt: TGTGCCAGCAGCCAAGTTCAGGGCGGGGTCAGCTACAATGAGCAGTTCTTC
cdr3_aa: CASSQVQGGVSYNEQFF
clone_size: .
d_call: .
j_call: TRBJ2-1
v_call: TRBV4-2